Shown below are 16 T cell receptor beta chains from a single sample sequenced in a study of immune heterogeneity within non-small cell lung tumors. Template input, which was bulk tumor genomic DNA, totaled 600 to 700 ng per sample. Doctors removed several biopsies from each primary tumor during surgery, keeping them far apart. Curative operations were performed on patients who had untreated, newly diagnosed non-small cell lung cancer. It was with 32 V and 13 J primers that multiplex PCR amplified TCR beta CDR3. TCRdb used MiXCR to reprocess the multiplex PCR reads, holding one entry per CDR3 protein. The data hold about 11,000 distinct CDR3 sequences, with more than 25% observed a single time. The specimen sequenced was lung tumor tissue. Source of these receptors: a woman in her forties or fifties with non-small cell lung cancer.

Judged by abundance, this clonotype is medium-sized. The CDR3, as DNA: TGTGCCAGTAGTAAAGGACAGAGCAATCAGCCCCAGCATTTT. Translated: CASSKGQSNQPQHF. The chain joins TRBV19 to TRBJ1-5; a weak D match, TRBD1 (6 bases). Germline V gene data show CDR1 as LNHDA and CDR2 as SQIVND (reference sequence). V gave up 4 bases and J gave up 1 base, with 8 bases separating them. This CDR3 comprises 14 residues.

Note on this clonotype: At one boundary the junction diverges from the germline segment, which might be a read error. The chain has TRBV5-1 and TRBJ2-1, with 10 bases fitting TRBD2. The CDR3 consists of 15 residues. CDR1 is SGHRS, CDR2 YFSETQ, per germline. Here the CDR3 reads CASSLGLAGYNDQFF. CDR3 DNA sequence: TGCGCCAGCAGCTTGGGACTAGCGGGTTACAATGACCAGTTCTTC.

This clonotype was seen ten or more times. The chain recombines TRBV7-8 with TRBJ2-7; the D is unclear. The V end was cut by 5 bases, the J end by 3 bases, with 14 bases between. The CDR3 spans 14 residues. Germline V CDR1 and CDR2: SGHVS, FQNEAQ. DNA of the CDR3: TGTGCCAGCAGCCCAGGACGGACCATCTACGAGCAGTACTTC. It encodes CASSPGRTIYEQYF.

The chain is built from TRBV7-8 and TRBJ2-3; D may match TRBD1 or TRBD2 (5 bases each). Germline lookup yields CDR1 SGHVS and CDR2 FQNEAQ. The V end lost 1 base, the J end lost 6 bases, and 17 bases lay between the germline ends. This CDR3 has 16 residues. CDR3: CASSLGGPGTADTQYF. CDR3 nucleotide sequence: TGTGCCAGCAGCTTAGGGGGCCCGGGAACCGCGGATACGCAGTATTTT.

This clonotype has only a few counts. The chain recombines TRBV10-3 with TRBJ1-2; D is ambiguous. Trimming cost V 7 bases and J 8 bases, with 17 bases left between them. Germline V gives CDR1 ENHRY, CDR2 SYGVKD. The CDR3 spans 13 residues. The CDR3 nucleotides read TGTGCCATCACCGGAATGGGGTCTGAGGGCTACACCTTC. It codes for CAITGMGSEGYTF.

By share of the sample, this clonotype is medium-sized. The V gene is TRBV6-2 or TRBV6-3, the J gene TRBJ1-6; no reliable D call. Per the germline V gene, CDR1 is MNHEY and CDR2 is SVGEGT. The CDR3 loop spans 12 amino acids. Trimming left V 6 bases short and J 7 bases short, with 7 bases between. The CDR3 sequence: CASRRTNSPLHF. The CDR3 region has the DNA TGTGCCAGCAGAAGGACCAATTCACCCCTCCACTTT.

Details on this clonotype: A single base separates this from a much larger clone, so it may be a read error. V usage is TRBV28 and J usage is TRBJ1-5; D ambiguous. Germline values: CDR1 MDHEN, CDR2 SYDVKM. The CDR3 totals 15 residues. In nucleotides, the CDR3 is TGTTCCAGCAGTCCCGACGAGATTAGCAATCAGCCCCAGCATTTT. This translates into CSSSPDEISNQPQHF.

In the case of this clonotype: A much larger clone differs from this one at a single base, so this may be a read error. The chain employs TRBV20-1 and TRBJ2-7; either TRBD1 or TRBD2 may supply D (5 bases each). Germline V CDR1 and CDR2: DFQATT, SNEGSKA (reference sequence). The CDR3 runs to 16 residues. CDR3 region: CSARVGLSGRGHDQYF. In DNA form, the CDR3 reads TGCAGTGCTAGAGTGGGGCTAAGCGGACGTGGTCACGATCAGTACTTC.

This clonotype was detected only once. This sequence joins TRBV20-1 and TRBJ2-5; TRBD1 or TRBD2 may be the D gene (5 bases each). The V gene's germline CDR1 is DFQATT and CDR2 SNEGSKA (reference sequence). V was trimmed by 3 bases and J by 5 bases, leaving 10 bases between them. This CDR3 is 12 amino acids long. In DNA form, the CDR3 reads TGCAGTGCTAGGGGGGTGGTGGAGACCCAGTACTTC. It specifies CSARGVVETQYF.

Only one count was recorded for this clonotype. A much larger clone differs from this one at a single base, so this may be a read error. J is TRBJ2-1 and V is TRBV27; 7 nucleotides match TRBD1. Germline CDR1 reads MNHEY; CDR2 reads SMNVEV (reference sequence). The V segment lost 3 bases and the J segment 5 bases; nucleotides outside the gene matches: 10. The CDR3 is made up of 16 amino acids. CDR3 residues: CASSFAYRGFDNEQFF. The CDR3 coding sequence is TGTGCCAGCAGTTTCGCCTACAGGGGATTCGACAATGAGCAGTTCTTC.

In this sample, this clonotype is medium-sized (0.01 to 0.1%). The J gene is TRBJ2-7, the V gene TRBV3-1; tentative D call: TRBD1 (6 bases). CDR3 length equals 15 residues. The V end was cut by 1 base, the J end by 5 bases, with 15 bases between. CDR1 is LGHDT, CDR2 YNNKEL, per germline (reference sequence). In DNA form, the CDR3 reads TGTGCCAGCAGCCAAGTAGGCAGGGGTGGCCACGAGCAGTACTTC. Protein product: CASSQVGRGGHEQYF.

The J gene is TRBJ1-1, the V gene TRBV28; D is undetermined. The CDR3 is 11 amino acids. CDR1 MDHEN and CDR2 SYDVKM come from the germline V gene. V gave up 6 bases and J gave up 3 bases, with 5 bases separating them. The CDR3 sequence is CASSPDTEAFF. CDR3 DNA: TGTGCCAGCAGCCCGGACACTGAAGCTTTCTTT.

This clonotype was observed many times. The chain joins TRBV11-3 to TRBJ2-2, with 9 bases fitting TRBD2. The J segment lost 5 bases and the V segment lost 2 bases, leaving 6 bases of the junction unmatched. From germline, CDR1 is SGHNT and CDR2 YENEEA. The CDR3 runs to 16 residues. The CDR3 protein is CASSLFPTSGTGELFF. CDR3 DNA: TGTGCCAGCAGCTTATTCCCAACTAGCGGGACCGGGGAGCTGTTTTTT.

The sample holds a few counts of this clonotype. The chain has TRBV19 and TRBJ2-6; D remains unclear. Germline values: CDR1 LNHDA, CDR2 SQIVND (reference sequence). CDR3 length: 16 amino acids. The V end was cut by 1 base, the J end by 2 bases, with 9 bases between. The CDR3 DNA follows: TGTGCCAGTAGTATAGTAATGGGTACTGGGGCCAACGTCCTGACTTTC. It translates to CASSIVMGTGANVLTF.

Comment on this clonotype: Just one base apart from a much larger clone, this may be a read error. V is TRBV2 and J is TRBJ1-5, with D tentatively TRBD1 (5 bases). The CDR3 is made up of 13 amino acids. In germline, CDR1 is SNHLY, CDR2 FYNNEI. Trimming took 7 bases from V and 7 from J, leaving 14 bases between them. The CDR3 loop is CASTVGGRQPQHF. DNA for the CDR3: TGTGCCAGCACTGTCGGGGGAAGGCAGCCCCAGCATTTT.

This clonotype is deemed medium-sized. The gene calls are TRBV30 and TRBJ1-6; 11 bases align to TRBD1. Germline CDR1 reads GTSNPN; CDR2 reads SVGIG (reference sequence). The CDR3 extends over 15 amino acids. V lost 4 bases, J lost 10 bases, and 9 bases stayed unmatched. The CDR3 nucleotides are TGTGCCTGGACCGGGACAGGGGGGAGTGAGTCACCCCTCCACTTT. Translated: CAWTGTGGSESPLHF.